The next 15 T cell receptor beta chains were all read from a single sample in a study of technical replicates of blood from four donors. Profiled with immunoSEQ multiplex PCR; TCRdb holds only in-frame clones, not every one. The sample lists about 68,000 clones; about 97% were seen once. Material: T cells isolated from PBMCs. The receptors stem from a human donor in good health.

This CDR3 reads CASSVGKAGGETQYF. Here the CDR3 DNA reads TGTGCCAGCAGCGTAGGGAAAGCGGGCGGAGAGACCCAGTACTTC. The gene calls are TRBV9 and TRBJ2-5; TRBD2 is a possible D gene (6 bases). The CDR3 runs 15 residues. The germline gives CDR1 SGDLS, CDR2 YYNGEE. V lost 0 bases and J 4 bases, leaving 13 bases between the germline ends.

The rearrangement uses TRBV5-4 and TRBJ2-7; D unclear. Germline CDR1 reads SGHNT; CDR2 reads YYREEE (reference sequence). The ends were cut back, 5 bases at V and 3 bases at J, with 12 bases in the middle. The CDR3 is 13 residues long. As DNA, the CDR3 is TGTGCCAGCAGTCAACCTCTGCGCTACGAGCAGTACTTC. Translation gives CASSQPLRYEQYF. Variable domain in full (rest from reference TRBV5-4 and TRBJ2-7): ETGVTQSPTHLIKTRGQQVTLRCSSQSGHNTVSWYQQALGQGPQFIFQYYREEENGRGNFPPRFSGLQFPNYSSELNVNALELDDSALYLCASSQPLRYEQYFGPGTRLTVT.

The chain employs TRBV30 and TRBJ2-5, with D perhaps matching TRBD2 (6 bases). The CDR3 runs 14 residues. V was shortened by 4 bases and J by 5 bases, with 17 bases between the two germline ends. The germline V gene has CDR1 GTSNPN and CDR2 SVGIG (reference sequence). CDR3 sequence: CAWTKRDFLETQYF. The CDR3 DNA reads as TGTGCCTGGACCAAAAGGGACTTTCTGGAGACCCAGTACTTC.

The rearrangement uses TRBV9 and TRBJ1-1; perhaps TRBD1 as D (5 bases). Germline CDR1 is SGDLS and CDR2 is YYNGEE. Trimming took 0 bases from V and 5 from J, leaving 17 bases between them. CDR3 length: 16 amino acids. The CDR3 region has the DNA TGTGCCAGCAGCGTAGCCAGCGGGGGGGAATGGACTGAAGCTTTCTTT. Its translation is CASSVASGGEWTEAFF.

In nucleotides, the CDR3 is TGTGCCAGTAGTTCCAGAGGGGCAACAGGGGGCACTGAAGCTTTCTTT. It yields the protein CASSSRGATGGTEAFF. The chain couples TRBV19 to TRBJ1-1, with 8 bases fitting TRBD1. CDR1 LNHDA and CDR2 SQIVND come from the germline V gene (reference sequence). V was pared by 5 bases and J by 4 bases, with 12 bases of the junction left unmatched. The CDR3 runs to 16 residues.

This chain links TRBV4-3 with TRBJ2-7; 7 nucleotides align to TRBD2. Unmatched junction bases numbered 4, after V lost 0 bases and J lost 2 bases. The germline gives CDR1 LGHNA, CDR2 YSLEER. This CDR3 comprises 15 residues. Here the CDR3 DNA reads TGCGCCAGCAGCCAAGAGTGGGCGGGGGCCTACGAGCAGTACTTC. It codes for CASSQEWAGAYEQYF.

The chain joins TRBV19 to TRBJ1-4, with 7 bases matching TRBD1. The germline CDR1 and CDR2 sequences are LNHDA and SQIVND (reference sequence). V lost 3 bases, J lost 0 bases, and 1 base stayed unmatched. The CDR3 loop spans 15 amino acids. The CDR3 DNA is TGTGCCAGTAGTATGGGACAGTCAACTAATGAAAAACTGTTTTTT. It specifies CASSMGQSTNEKLFF. Using reference TRBV19 and TRBJ1-4 for the parts outside the CDR3, the full variable domain is DGGITQSPKYLFRKEGQNVTLSCEQNLNHDAMYWYRQDPGQGLRLIYYSQIVNDFQKGDIAEGYSVSREKKESFPLTVTSAQKNPTAFYLCASSMGQSTNEKLFFGSGTQLSVL.

The chain combines TRBV10-2 with TRBJ2-3; TRBD2 matches 11 bases. There are 16 residues in the CDR3. V lost 5 bases and J lost 0; bases outside the gene matches: 4. Germline V gene sequence: CDR1 WSHSY, CDR2 SAAADI. The CDR3 DNA reads as TGCGCCAGCAGTCGGACTAGCGGGTATAGCACAGATACGCAGTATTTT. Amino acids: CASSRTSGYSTDTQYF.

The V and J genes are TRBV29-1 and TRBJ1-1, with 10 bases identical to TRBD1. This CDR3 is built from 13 residues. Unmatched junction bases numbered 7, after V lost 8 bases and J lost 4 bases. Germline V gene data show CDR1 as SQVTM and CDR2 as ANQGSEA. CDR3 amino acids: CSSLRTGGTEAFF. The CDR3, as DNA: TGCAGCTCGTTAAGGACAGGGGGCACTGAAGCTTTCTTT. The full variable domain, in which reference TRBV29-1 and TRBJ1-1 provide the parts outside the CDR3, is SAVISQKPSRDICQRGTSLTIQCQVDSQVTMMFWYRQQPGQSLTLIATANQGSEATYESGFVIDKFPISRPNLTFSTLTVSNMSPEDSSIYLCSSLRTGGTEAFFGQGTRLTVV.

The rearrangement joins TRBV11-1 to TRBJ1-1, with D perhaps matching TRBD1 (5 bases). V shed 1 base and J shed 0 bases, with 6 bases lying between them. This CDR3 has 14 residues. In germline, CDR1 is SGHAT, CDR2 FQDESV (reference sequence). As DNA, the CDR3 is TGTGCCAGCAGCTTAGGGGGCATGAACACTGAAGCTTTCTTT. The encoded protein is CASSLGGMNTEAFF. Drawing the rest from reference TRBV11-1 and TRBJ1-1, the complete variable domain is EAEVAQSPRYKITEKSQAVAFWCDPISGHATLYWYRQILGQGPELLVQFQDESVVDDSQLPKDRFSAERLKGVDSTLKIQPAELGDSAMYLCASSLGGMNTEAFFGQGTRLTVV.

The V call is TRBV13, the J call TRBJ2-2, with TRBD2 identical over 7 bases. V was pared by 6 bases and J by 4 bases, with 8 bases of the junction left unmatched. Germline V gene data show CDR1 as PRHDT and CDR2 as FYEKMQ (reference sequence). The CDR3 contains 15 residues. In nucleotides, the CDR3 is TGTGCCAGCAGATCCCCGGGGGGACGCACCGGGGAGCTGTTTTTT. Its protein is CASRSPGGRTGELFF.

This clone has just one count. The chain combines TRBV5-6 with TRBJ2-3; the match to TRBD2 covers 7 bases. J gave up 5 bases and V 0 bases, and 6 bases lay outside the gene matches. This CDR3 is built from 15 residues. In germline, CDR1 is SGHDT, CDR2 YYEEEE. CDR3 in DNA: TGTGCCAGCAGCTTGGTGGGGGGAGGGTTAGATACGCAGTATTTT. Encoded protein: CASSLVGGGLDTQYF.

This clone was found once. The V and J genes are TRBV19 and TRBJ2-6; 7 bases agree with TRBD2. This CDR3 comprises 14 residues. With V trimmed by 7 bases and J by 2 bases, 2 bases remained unmatched. The germline gives CDR1 LNHDA, CDR2 SQIVND (reference sequence). In DNA, the CDR3 is TGTGCCAGTAAGGGAGGGCCTGGGGCCAACGTCCTGACTTTC. Amino acids: CASKGGPGANVLTF. Full variable domain (missing parts from reference TRBV19 and TRBJ2-6): DGGITQSPKYLFRKEGQNVTLSCEQNLNHDAMYWYRQDPGQGLRLIYYSQIVNDFQKGDIAEGYSVSREKKESFPLTVTSAQKNPTAFYLCASKGGPGANVLTFGAGSRLTVL.

The chain is built from TRBV5-1 and TRBJ1-4; D remains unclear. The V and J ends lost 0 bases and 0 bases respectively, with 6 bases between them. Per germline, CDR1 SGHRS and CDR2 YFSETQ. The length of the CDR3 is 15 residues. CDR3 nucleotide sequence: TGCGCCAGCAGCTTGGATCCGGCAACTAATGAAAAACTGTTTTTT. Its translation is CASSLDPATNEKLFF.

V and J are TRBV29-1 and TRBJ2-2, with 7 bases aligning to TRBD1. V trimming: 4 bases; J trimming: 5 bases; junction bases outside the gene matches: 10. Germline assignment: CDR1 SQVTM and CDR2 ANQGSEA. CDR3 size: 15 residues. This CDR3 reads CSVAGQLATTGELFF. CDR3 sequence (DNA): TGCAGCGTTGCGGGACAGCTTGCTACGACCGGGGAGCTGTTTTTT.